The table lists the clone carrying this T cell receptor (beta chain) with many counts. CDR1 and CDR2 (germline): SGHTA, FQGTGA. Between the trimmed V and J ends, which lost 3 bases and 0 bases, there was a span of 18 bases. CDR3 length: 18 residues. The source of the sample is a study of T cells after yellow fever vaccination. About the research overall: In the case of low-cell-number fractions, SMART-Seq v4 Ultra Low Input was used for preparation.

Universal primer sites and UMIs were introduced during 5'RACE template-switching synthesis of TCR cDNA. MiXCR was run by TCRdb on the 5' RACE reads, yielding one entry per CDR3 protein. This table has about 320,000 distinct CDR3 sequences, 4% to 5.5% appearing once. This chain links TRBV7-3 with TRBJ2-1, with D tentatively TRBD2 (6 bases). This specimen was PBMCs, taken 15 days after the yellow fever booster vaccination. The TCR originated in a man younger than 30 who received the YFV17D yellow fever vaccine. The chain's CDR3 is CASSFFGGAYSSYNEQFF. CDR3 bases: TGTGCCAGCAGCTTCTTTGGCGGGGCCTACAGCTCCTACAATGAGCAGTTCTTC.